This T cell receptor beta chain was documented in a study of siplizumab effects on memory and regulatory T cells. General study results and limits: Naive T cells seemed more diverse than memory cells; they also seemed major alloresponse contributors.

Only in-frame clones appear in the TCRdb table, and some are missing; sequencing was by immunoSEQ multiplex PCR. The sample contains tens of thousands of clones, 87% of which appear only once. In this sample, this clone turned up a few times. Its antigen is currently unknown. The CDR3 is 13 amino acids. The ends were cut back, 4 bases at V and 5 bases at J, with 9 bases in the middle. Germline values: CDR1 MNHNS, CDR2 SASEGT. The TCR originated in a human donor in good health. Material for sequencing was Tregs sorted from blood. The chain joins TRBV6-1 to TRBJ2-4; tentatively, D is TRBD2 (5 bases). Written as DNA, the CDR3 is TGTGCCAGCAGTGCAACGAGGGAAAACATTCAGTACTTC. It translates to CASSATRENIQYF.